This T cell receptor (beta chain) was obtained from a study of blood T cell repertoires in COVID-19. Study in general: Samples of COVID-19 (acute and convalescent) were obtained from the United States, Italy and Spain. T cells, B-cell-depleted T cells, or PBMCs supplied cDNA or gDNA.

In the study's own analysis: Counts of nucleated cells, estimated from reference gene primer amplification, were obtained. Sequenced by immunoSEQ multiplex PCR; TCRdb stores in-frame clones only, minus some. Clone size and the V and J calls come from that table; the DNA yielded D and trimming. The sample holds fewer than 250,000 clones, 75% to 90% seen once. Germline V gives CDR1 SEHNR, CDR2 FQNEAQ (reference sequence). Trimming removed 4 bases from V and 8 bases from J, with 21 bases in between. The CDR3 spans 15 residues. This sequence joins TRBV7-9 and TRBJ2-7; a possible D gene is TRBD1 (5 bases). This clonotype was sampled from a man aged 60 to 69 with acute or convalescent COVID-19. Input material: peripheral blood. The CDR3 protein is CASSSTATFFLQQYF. Written as DNA, the CDR3 is TGTGCCAGCAGCTCGACAGCAACTTTTTTTTTGCAGCAGTACTTC.